This entry describes one T cell receptor beta chain. Its antigen specificity is not known. V loses 9 bases of germline sequence and J loses 2 bases, and the interval between the two ends is 8 bases. The germline V gene specifies ENHRY as CDR1 and SYGVKD as CDR2. From the cysteine through the phenylalanine, the CDR3 covers 12 amino acids. The CDR3 DNA has 36 bases and is translated from base 1. This record belongs to a study of cytomegalovirus exposure and HLA in healthy donors (dated 2017 in TCRdb). At the level of the whole study: An earlier analysis of 587 of the donors reported roughly 300 Gb of sequence data and around 120 million unique TCR beta sequences from approximately 180 million T cells. An early release covering over 500 HLA-typed donors comprised about 300 gigabases of sequencing data and around 80 million unique TCR sequences. Of the roughly 400 genotyped donors, approximately 80% fell in the genetic ancestry cluster associated with self-reported Caucasian donors. The study aimed to test whether cataloging public T cell receptors could reveal signatures of past pathogen exposure. The study used immunosequencing to profile the T cell repertoires of around 600 subjects and linked those repertoires to cytomegalovirus serostatus. A separate validation cohort of 100 to 150 different subjects was used in addition to the approximately 640-subject first cohort. To predict cytomegalovirus infection status, the study combined high-throughput TCR immunosequencing, statistical association of individual TCRs with disease status, and machine learning. A later analysis re-examined previously published TCR beta repertoires from roughly 720 donors and added high-resolution HLA genotyping to investigate patterns of TCR occurrence. Rather than drawing on any new phenotypic data, the later analysis identified candidate immune exposures from TCR beta sequences and the way those sequences occurred across donors. An earlier analysis of approximately 640 of the donors applied high-throughput TCR beta sequencing to assess whether each TCR beta V gene segment acted as functional or pseudogenic. Alongside the repertoire data, information on donor age, sex, ethnicity and CMV serostatus was compiled. Genome-wide SNP genotypes for about 65% of the roughly 670 donors were used in a later genetic analysis, which treated that subset as a discovery cohort. Every repertoire in the discovery cohort had been generated on one and the same sequencing platform. HLA typing included class I and class II loci at four-digit resolution. The number of typed donors differed by locus: roughly 629-630 for A, B, C, DRB1 and DQB1; some 540 for DQA1; approximately 600 for DPA1; and around 450 for DPB1. Roughly 5 DR-DQ haplotypes were handled as single units for association and clustering, since linkage in the cohort was strong. Among 398 genotyped donors of the cohort, an average of about 240,000 unique TCR beta nucleotide sequences were sequenced per donor, roughly 18% of them non-productive.

The cohort consisted of 670 or so healthy bone marrow donors. At the time of sampling, all cohort members were nominally healthy, though unrecorded immune exposures were likely present. The donor tested CMV seropositive, placing the donor among the approximately 290 seropositive members of the cohort. A peripheral blood sample was provided by each donor, and peripheral blood mononuclear cells were used for TCR beta sequencing. Genomic DNA was extracted from the blood cell samples with the Qiagen DNeasy Blood Extraction Kit. Study-wide findings and limitations: Correlated functional status among segregating V segments might reflect linkage disequilibrium, but an unknown experimental factor could not be ruled out. Seventeen rarely observed V segments, including chromosome 9 orphons, were excluded from the earlier analysis of about 500 of the donors because counts were too low. According to a later analysis, TCR association rates differed among HLA loci, with DRB1 alleles showing the most associated TCRs and HLA-C alleles showing the fewest. Some IMGT-functional V segments, including TRBV6-2 and TRBV6-3, could not be distinguished by the 87-base-pair reads and were therefore excluded. Across donors, most TCR sequences were observed very rarely, whereas some public TCRs were present in many individuals. Because HLA typing was missing for some donors at each locus, association tests included only the typed subset. The presence/absence analyses assumed that sequencing depth was roughly uniform across donors, and that assumption may not be true. The authors suggested that the approach could potentially be generalized to other disease states and immunological phenotypes. In an earlier analysis of around 500 of the donors, most TCR beta V segments appeared in productive rearrangements about 87% or about 30% of the time, broadly matching IMGT annotations. A later genetic analysis reported fewer N-insertions in productive TCRs among donors in an Asian-associated ancestry cluster than the roughly 720-donor mean. CMV serostatus was the only immune exposure information available for the cohort. A cluster of highly shared sequence variants was judged likely to be a technical artifact of the sequencing pipeline. The study listed 150 to 200 TCR beta chains as associated with cytomegalovirus. V-gene and J-gene trimming of TCR beta chains was associated with a missense DCLRE1C variant in a later genetic analysis, and the association was replicated in an independent cohort. This cohort had only TCR beta chains sequenced, and the lack of alpha or paired-chain data limited which features could be detected. In a later analysis, HLA-associated TCR beta chains were found to be more clonally expanded and to have lower generation probabilities than equally common non-associated chains. In vitro tests confirmed that a few of the cytomegalovirus-associated TCR beta chains recognize cytomegalovirus antigens. Most CMV-associated TCR beta chains appeared to be HLA-restricted in a later analysis, and the HLA associations seemed to be driven largely by CMV exposure. At a false discovery rate of 0.05, a later analysis linked around 17,000 TCR beta sequences to specific HLA alleles. When HLA alleles, especially DR and DQ, strongly co-occurred, attributing TCR associations to individual alleles was difficult. Cytomegalovirus status was reported to be diagnosed by the classifier with high specificity and sensitivity in both the original and validation cohorts. A further reported finding was that TCR beta sequences accurately predicted the HLA-A and HLA-B alleles for most subjects in the first cohort. A later analysis reported that several top co-occurrence clusters appeared linked to parvovirus B19, influenza, CMV and Epstein-Barr virus.

The library relied on the immunoSEQ multiplex PCR assay. For the multiplex PCR, a mixture combining 60 forward primers for TCR Vbeta segments and 13 reverse primers for TCR Jbeta segments was used. Amplification of the CDR3 region of rearranged TCR beta genes was performed with a multiplex PCR assay on genomic DNA. Amplified TCR beta libraries were sequenced as 87-base-pair reads on the Illumina HiSeq System. Per the source publication's procedure: Across the roughly 600 repertoires, a later analysis counted tens of millions of unique TCR beta chains, 9 million to 14 million of which were shared by at least two donors. To remove PCR and sequencing errors, raw reads were error-corrected and collapsed into unique sequences using a nearest-neighbor algorithm that merged closely related sequences. Alignment of CDR3 sequences to IMGT reference sequences was used to assign V, D and J gene segments. For a sequence to be retained, a match of at least six nucleotides to both a V gene segment and a J gene segment was required. Rearrangements were called productive when the CDR3 lacked stop codons and stayed in frame with V and J; all others were non-productive. Following IMGT convention, CDR3 was defined as the stretch from the second conserved V-encoded cysteine up to the conserved J-encoded phenylalanine. In an earlier analysis of roughly 610 of the donors, sequences lacking an unambiguous match to a single V gene segment were excluded. An earlier analysis of 587 of the donors called V segments functional above 56.7% productive rearrangements and segregating when the between-donor standard deviation exceeded 5%. A statistical classification framework was developed to diagnose cytomegalovirus status using the catalog of TCR beta chain sequences. In a later analysis, TCR nucleotide sequences were compared against IMGT/GENE-DB human TR gene sequences so that V and J genes could be assigned. Using the TCRdist pipeline, a later analysis assigned CDR3 sequences along with most-parsimonious VDJ recombination scenarios. In a later analysis, each TCR beta chain was defined by its CDR3 amino acid sequence together with its V-gene family, and reads lacking a unique V-gene family were excluded. To address suspected cross-contamination and a sequencing artifact, a later analysis removed a few hundred highly shared, low-generation-probability nucleotide sequences. A later analysis calculated a clonal expansion index for each public chain from normalized within-repertoire ranks of inferred template counts. A later analysis computed generation probabilities with a VDJ recombination model fitted to out-of-frame rearrangements, and checked the results against IGoR. Hypergeometric tests were used in a later analysis to score TCR-TCR, TCR-HLA and TCR-CMV co-occurrence, with a repertoire-size bias correction applied to the TCR pairs. False discovery rates were estimated in a later analysis by permuting HLA or CMV assignments 20 times. In a later analysis, co-occurring TCRs were grouped with DBSCAN, and TCRdist sequence similarity was added when clustering was performed within HLA-allele-positive subsets. For co-occurrence clustering, repertoires with fewer than 30,000 or more than 120,000 public chains were excluded, along with roughly 5 repertoires with anomalous nucleotide sharing. TCRdb's version of the immuneACCESS table is confined to in-frame rearrangements and falls short of the full clone set. An unresolved V gene accounts for under half of the shortfall where checked; the remainder is of unknown origin. The V and J calls and clone size were taken over from that table, and D and trimming were inferred from the DNA. This sample's table has entries for around 60,000 clones. Clones ranked in the top ten supply approximately 5.3% of the sample.

The receptor was derived from a young man in good health and CMV-seropositive. The rearranged segments are TRBV10-3 and TRBJ1-5; a confident D gene designation cannot be given. Sequencing input: PBMCs. The CDR3 here reads CAISPGNQPQHF. The nucleotides read TGTGCCATATCTCCGGGCAATCAGCCCCAGCATTTT.